This T cell receptor (beta chain) is drawn from a study of blood T cell repertoires in COVID-19 (dated by TCRdb to the early 2020s). Study-level background: The collaborator samples originated in the United States, Italy and Spain and spanned the acute and convalescent phases of COVID-19. The material from the prospective study consisted of cDNA or gDNA derived from T cells, B-cell-depleted T cells, or PBMCs. Deeply sampled blood TCRbeta repertoires from subjects exposed to, actively infected with, or recovered from COVID-19 were included in the dataset. The repertoires were made available in a free public database intended to serve as a resource for research on the immune response to SARS-CoV-2. The samples were drawn from the first 160 participants of the ongoing ImmuneRACE study and from 1,254 subjects provided by 6 global collaborators. Nearly every sample came with metadata listing a de-identified subject ID, COVID-19 status, age in years and sex. HLA class I and class II types, where available, came from metadata supplied by the sample provider rather than from assay-based typing. Points the paper makes about the study in general: How much clinical and demographic metadata was included differed by source and by participant, and the metadata was provided uncurated.

Turning to this clone: Its recognized antigen is unknown. No per-base quality is available; no much larger clone lies one base away.

TCRbeta CDR3 regions were amplified from genomic DNA using the immunoSEQ Assay, a bias-controlled multiplex PCR. As for the authors' bioinformatics: The number of nucleated cells in each sample was estimated by amplification of reference gene primers within the assay. Sequence reads were collapsed and filtered to measure the absolute abundance of every unique TCRbeta CDR3 rearrangement. Productive Simpson clonality was computed per sample as the square root of Simpson's diversity index over productive rearrangements. As stored in TCRdb, this immuneACCESS dataset retains in-frame rearrangements with V and J assigned. A fraction of the clones does not appear; measured against another copy, unresolved V genes explain less than half of the discrepancy, and the remainder lacks a known reason. V and J calls and clone size are those listed in that table; D and trimming were worked out from the DNA. The sample table lists about 440,000 clones, 87% of them with a count of one. In total, the top ten clones hold 1.5% to 2% of the sample.

Clipping removes 5 bases from V and 2 bases from J, with 13 as the unmatched junction base count. Based on the germline V gene (reference sequence), the CDR1 and CDR2 sequences are PRHDT and FYEKMQ. From the cysteine up to the phenylalanine, the CDR3 has a length of 18 residues. Solely the CDR3 DNA is kept, with 54 bases framed from the first base. Participants in the prospective study were enrolled through a virtual design, were aged about 18 to 90 years, and lived in 24 United States geographic areas. To assign participants to cohorts, the prospective study relied on clinical history that participants themselves reported in a screening survey and a study questionnaire. Mobile phlebotomists in the prospective study collected whole blood, serum and a nasopharyngeal or oropharyngeal swab from every participant. Prospective study participants could optionally give additional blood draws and questionnaires over an approximately two-month period. Before DNA extraction, blood samples from the prospective study were shipped at room temperature or frozen.

The sequence derives from a woman aged 18 to 35 with acute COVID-19. The rearrangement combines TRBV13 with TRBJ1-5, and 9 junctional nucleotides match TRBD1. What was sequenced was PBMCs or T cells enriched from blood (not recorded which). The DNA sequence is TGTGCCAGCAGCCACACAGGGGGCTCCGTAGGTGGCAATCAGCCCCAGCATTTT. This encodes CASSHTGGSVGGNQPQHF.